This T cell receptor beta chain was recovered during a study of T-cell reconstitution after alpha-beta-depleted transplantation in children. Study-wide points: In patients about two months after transplant, alpha-beta T cells reportedly arose from several hundred expanded graft clones. T-cell counts and diversity were attributed mostly to newly produced T cells one year after transplant. Surviving thymic progenitors and recipient T cells were the source of high TCRbeta diversity at day 60 in some patients.

This clonotype was recorded many times. What it recognizes is unknown. The TCRbeta library incorporated unique molecular identifiers. TCRdb ran MiXCR on the PCR reads and lists one entry per CDR3 protein. The sample gives hundreds of thousands of distinct CDR3 sequences, 15% to 20% of which show up once; about 41% is in the top ten. Germline-derived CDR1 and CDR2 are MGHDK and SYGVNS. The V gene end was trimmed by 1 base and the J gene end by 5 bases; junction bases not matched to a gene: 7. This CDR3 spans 15 amino acids. The chain couples TRBV25-1 to TRBJ2-5; 7 nucleotides agree with TRBD2. The specimen was PBMCs, mostly from graft donor cells, collected 360 days after TCRalphabeta/CD19-depleted stem cell transplant. The receptor's source is a male patient aged 2 to 9 who had a stem cell transplant for acute lymphoblastic leukemia, so the T cells may come from the graft donor. The CDR3 is CASSESGGRWETQYF. CDR3 bases: TGTGCCAGCAGTGAATCGGGCGGGAGATGGGAGACCCAGTACTTC.